This T cell receptor beta chain was sequenced for a study of somatic mutations in cytotoxic T cells in rheumatoid arthritis. Germline-derived CDR1 and CDR2 are SGDLS and YYNGEE. This CDR3 has 15 residues. Trimming cost V 0 bases and J 5 bases, with 12 bases left between them. As healthy controls, the study included blood donors who had a median age of approximately 54 years (range roughly 21-75) and were roughly 50% female. This table comes from immunoSEQ multiplex PCR, and its TCRdb copy is limited to in-frame clones, with some not included. Altogether 25,000 to 30,000 clones are present, roughly 82% being singletons, with the ten largest covering approximately 5.3%.

The chain is built from TRBV9 and TRBJ2-1, with a possible D match to TRBD2 (6 bases). This receptor was taken from a man between 45 and 60 years old in good health. The sequenced sample consisted of CD8+ T cells sorted from blood. The CDR3 loop reads CASSVDGGKHNEQFF. Here the CDR3 DNA reads TGTGCCAGCAGCGTAGATGGCGGGAAGCACAATGAGCAGTTCTTC.